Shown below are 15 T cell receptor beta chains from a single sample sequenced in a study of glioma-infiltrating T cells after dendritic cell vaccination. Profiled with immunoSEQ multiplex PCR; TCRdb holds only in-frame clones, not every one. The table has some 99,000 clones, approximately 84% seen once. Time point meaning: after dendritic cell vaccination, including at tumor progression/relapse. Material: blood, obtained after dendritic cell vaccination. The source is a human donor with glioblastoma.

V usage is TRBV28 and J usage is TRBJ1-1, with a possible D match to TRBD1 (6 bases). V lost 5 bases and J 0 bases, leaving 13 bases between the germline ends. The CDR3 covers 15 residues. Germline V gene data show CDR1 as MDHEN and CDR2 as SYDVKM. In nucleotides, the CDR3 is TGTGCCAGCAGTGAAGGACAGCCAATGAACACTGAAGCTTTCTTT. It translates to CASSEGQPMNTEAFF.

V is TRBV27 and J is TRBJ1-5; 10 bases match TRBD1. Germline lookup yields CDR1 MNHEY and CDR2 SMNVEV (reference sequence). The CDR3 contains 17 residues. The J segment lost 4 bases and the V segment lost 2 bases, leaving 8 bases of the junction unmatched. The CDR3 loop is CASSLGPGTGANQPQHF. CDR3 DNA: TGTGCCAGCAGTTTAGGGCCCGGGACAGGGGCAAATCAGCCCCAGCATTTT.

In nucleotides, the CDR3 is TGTGCCACCAGCAATTTGGACAGTTTATCATTAGGTACCGGGGAGCTGTTTTTT. Protein: CATSNLDSLSLGTGELFF. The J gene is TRBJ2-2, the V gene TRBV15; tentative D call: TRBD1 (6 bases). This CDR3 comprises 18 residues. The V gene's germline CDR1 is LNHNV and CDR2 YYDKDF (reference sequence). The germline V and J ends were trimmed by 4 bases and 5 bases, with 23 bases remaining between them.

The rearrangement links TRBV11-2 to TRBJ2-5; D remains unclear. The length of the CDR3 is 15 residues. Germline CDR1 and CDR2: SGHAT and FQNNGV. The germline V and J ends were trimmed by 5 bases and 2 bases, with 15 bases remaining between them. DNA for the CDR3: TGTGCCAGCAGCGGTGCAGATGAAGATCAAGAGACCCAGTACTTC. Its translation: CASSGADEDQETQYF.

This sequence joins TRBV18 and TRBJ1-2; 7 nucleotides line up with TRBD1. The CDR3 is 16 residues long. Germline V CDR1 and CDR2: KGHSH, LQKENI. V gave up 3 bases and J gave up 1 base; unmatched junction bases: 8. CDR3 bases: TGTGCCAGCTCACCTACGGGACAGAATTTTAACTATGGCTACACCTTC. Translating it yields CASSPTGQNFNYGYTF. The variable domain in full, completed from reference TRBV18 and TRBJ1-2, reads NAGVMQNPRHLVRRRGQEARLRCSPMKGHSHVYWYRQLPEEGLKFMVYLQKENIIDESGMPKERFSAEFPKEGPSILRIQQVVRGDSAAYFCASSPTGQNFNYGYTFGSGTRLTVV.

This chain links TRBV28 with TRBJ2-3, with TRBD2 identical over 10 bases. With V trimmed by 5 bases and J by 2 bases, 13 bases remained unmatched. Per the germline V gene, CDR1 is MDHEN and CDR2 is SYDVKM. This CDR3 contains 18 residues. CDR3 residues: CASSPRQGSGRPTDTQYF. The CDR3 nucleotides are TGTGCCAGCAGTCCCCGTCAGGGTAGCGGGAGGCCCACAGATACGCAGTATTTT. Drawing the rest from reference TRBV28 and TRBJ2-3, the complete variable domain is DVKVTQSSRYLVKRTGEKVFLECVQDMDHENMFWYRQDPGLGLRLIYFSYDVKMKEKGDIPEGYSVSREKKERFSLILESASTNQTSMYLCASSPRQGSGRPTDTQYFGPGTRLTVL.

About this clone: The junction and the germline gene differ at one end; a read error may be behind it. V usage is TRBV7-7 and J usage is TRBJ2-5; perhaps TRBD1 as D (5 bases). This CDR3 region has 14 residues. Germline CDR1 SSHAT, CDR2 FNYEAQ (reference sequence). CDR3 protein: CASSLGRGQETQYF. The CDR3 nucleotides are TGTGCTAGCAGCTTGGGAAGGGGACAAGAGACCCAGTACTTC.

The CDR3: CAWSSLRGGLSYNSPLHF. In nucleotides, the CDR3 is TGTGCCTGGAGTTCCCTCCGGGGGGGTCTTTCCTATAATTCACCCCTCCACTTT. The chain has TRBV30 and TRBJ1-6; D may be TRBD1 (5 bases). Germline V gene data show CDR1 as GTSNPN and CDR2 as SVGIG (reference sequence). V lost 2 bases and J lost 1, with 18 bases in between. The CDR3 loop spans 18 amino acids. Drawing the rest from reference TRBV30 and TRBJ1-6, the complete variable domain is SQTIHQWPATLVQPVGSPLSLECTVEGTSNPNLYWYRQAAGRGLQLLFYSVGIGQISSEVPQNLSASRPQDRQFILSSKKLLLSDSGFYLCAWSSLRGGLSYNSPLHFGNGTRLTVT.

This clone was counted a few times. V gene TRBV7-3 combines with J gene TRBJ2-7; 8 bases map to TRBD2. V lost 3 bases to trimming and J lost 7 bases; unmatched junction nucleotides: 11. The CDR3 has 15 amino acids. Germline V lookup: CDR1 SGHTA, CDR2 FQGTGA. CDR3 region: CASSFGSGSPSEQYF. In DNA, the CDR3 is TGTGCCAGCAGCTTTGGAAGCGGGAGCCCCTCGGAGCAGTACTTC. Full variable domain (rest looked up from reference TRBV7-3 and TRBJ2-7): GAGVSQTPSNKVTEKGKYVELRCDPISGHTALYWYRQSLGQGPEFLIYFQGTGAADDSGLPNDRFFAVRPEGSVSTLKIQRTERGDSAVYLCASSFGSGSPSEQYFGPGTRLTVT.

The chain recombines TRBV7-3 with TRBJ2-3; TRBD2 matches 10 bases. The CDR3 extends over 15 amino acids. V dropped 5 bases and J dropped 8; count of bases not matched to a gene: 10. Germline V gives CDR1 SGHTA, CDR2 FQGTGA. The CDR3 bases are TGTGCCAGCAGCCTACTAGCGGGAAGATTCGGTACGCAGTATTTT. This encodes CASSLLAGRFGTQYF.

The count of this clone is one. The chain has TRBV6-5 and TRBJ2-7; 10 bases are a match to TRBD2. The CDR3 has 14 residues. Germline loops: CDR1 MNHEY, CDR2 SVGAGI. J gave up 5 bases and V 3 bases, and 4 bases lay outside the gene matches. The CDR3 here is CASSYGTSGNEQYF. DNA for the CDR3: TGTGCCAGCAGTTATGGCACTAGCGGGAACGAGCAGTACTTC.

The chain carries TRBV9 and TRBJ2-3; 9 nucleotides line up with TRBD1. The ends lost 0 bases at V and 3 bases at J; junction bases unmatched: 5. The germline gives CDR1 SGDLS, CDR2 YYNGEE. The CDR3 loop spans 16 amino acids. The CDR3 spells CASSVGQGGFTDTQYF. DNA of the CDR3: TGTGCCAGCAGCGTAGGACAGGGGGGTTTTACAGATACGCAGTATTTT.

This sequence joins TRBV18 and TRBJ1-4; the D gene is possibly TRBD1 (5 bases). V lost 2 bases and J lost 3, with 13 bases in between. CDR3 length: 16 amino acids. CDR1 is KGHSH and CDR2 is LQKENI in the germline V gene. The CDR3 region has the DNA TGTGCCAGCTCACCAAATGTCAGGGAGGCTAATGAAAAACTGTTTTTT. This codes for CASSPNVREANEKLFF.

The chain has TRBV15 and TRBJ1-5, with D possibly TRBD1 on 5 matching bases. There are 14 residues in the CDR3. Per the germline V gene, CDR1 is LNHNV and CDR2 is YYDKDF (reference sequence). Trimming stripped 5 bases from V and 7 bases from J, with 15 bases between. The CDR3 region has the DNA TGTGCCACCAGCGGAACGGGGGGAGGACAGCCCCAGCATTTT. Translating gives CATSGTGGGQPQHF.

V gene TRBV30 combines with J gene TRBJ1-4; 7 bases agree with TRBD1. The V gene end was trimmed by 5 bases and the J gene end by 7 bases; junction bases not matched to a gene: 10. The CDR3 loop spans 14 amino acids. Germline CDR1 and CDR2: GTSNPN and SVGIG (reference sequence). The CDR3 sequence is CAWGTGAKGEKLFF. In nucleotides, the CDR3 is TGTGCCTGGGGTACAGGGGCGAAAGGTGAAAAACTGTTTTTT.